This T cell receptor (beta chain) was recovered during a study of shared clonotypes between healthy human individuals. There are 15 residues in the CDR3. CDR1 and CDR2 from the germline V gene are MNHEY and SMNVEV (reference sequence). Trimming removed 5 bases at V and 2 bases at J, with 15 bases between. This clone was recorded only once. Antigen specificity is unknown. Study findings and constraints: Represented diversity, genetic and exposure-history alike, was limited by few donors.

Each PCR replicate from the sorted subsets contained about 200 ng DNA, which is roughly 33,000 T cell genomes. Original processing methods: Junction-only immunoSEQ data arrived without quality scores, meaning filtering differed. The data were produced by immunoSEQ multiplex PCR, yet TCRdb's version contains in-frame clones alone and is incomplete. Clone size and V and J calls were adopted from that table, with D and trimming inferred from the DNA. This table holds some 200,000 clones, approximately 61% found once. The sample was memory CD4+ T cells sorted from blood. Described subset: CD45RA-negative fraction. This TCR came from a man under 40 in good health. V and J are TRBV27 and TRBJ1-1; D perhaps matches TRBD1 (5 bases). The CDR3 here is CASSLRGGANTEAFF. CDR3 DNA: TGTGCCAGCAGTCTCCGGGGAGGGGCCAACACTGAAGCTTTCTTT.